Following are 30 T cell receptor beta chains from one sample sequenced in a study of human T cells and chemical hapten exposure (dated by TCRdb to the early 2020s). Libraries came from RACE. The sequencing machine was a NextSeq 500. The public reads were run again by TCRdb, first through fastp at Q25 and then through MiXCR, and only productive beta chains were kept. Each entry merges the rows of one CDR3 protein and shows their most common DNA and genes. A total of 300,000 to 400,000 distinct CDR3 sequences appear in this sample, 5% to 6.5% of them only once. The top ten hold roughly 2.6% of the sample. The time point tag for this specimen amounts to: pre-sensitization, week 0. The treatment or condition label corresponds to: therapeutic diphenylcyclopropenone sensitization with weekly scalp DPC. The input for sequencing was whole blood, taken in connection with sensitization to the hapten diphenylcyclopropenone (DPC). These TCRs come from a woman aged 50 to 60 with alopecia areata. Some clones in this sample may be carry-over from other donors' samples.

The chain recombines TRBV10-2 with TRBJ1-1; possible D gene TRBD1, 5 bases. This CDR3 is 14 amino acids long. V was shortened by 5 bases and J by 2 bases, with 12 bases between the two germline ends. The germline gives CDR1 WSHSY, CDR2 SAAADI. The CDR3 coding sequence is TGCGCCAGCAGTTGGGGGGTGGAAAACACTGAAGCTTTCTTT. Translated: CASSWGVENTEAFF.

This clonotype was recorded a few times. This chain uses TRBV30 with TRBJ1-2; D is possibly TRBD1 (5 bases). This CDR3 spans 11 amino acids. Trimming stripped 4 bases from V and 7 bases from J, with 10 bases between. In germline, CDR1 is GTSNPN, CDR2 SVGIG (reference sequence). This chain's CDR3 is CAWTRESGYTF. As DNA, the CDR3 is TGTGCCTGGACCAGGGAGAGTGGCTACACCTTC.

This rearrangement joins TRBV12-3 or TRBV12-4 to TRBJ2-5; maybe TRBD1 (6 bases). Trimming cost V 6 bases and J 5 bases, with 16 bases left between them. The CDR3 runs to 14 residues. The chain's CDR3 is CASRPDRTHETQYF. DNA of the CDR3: TGTGCCAGCAGGCCCGACAGGACTCACGAGACCCAGTACTTC.

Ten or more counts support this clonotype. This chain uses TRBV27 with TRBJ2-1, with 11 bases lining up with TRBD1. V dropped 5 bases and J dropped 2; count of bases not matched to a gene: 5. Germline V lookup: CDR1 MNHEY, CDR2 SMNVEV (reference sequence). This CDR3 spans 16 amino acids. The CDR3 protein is CASSAMGQGAYNEQFF. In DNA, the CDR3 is TGTGCCAGCAGTGCCATGGGACAGGGGGCCTACAATGAGCAGTTCTTC.

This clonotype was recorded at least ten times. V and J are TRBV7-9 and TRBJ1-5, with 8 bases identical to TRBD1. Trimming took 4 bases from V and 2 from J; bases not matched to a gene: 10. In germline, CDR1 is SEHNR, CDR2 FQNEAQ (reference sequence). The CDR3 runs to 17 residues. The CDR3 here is CASSYEATGVGNQPQHF. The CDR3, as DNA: TGTGCCAGCAGCTACGAAGCGACAGGGGTAGGCAATCAGCCCCAGCATTTT.

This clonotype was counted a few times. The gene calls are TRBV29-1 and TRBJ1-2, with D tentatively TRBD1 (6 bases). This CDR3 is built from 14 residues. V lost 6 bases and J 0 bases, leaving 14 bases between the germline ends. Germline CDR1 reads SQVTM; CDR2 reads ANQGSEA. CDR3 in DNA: TGCAGCGTGTACACAGGGAGGGCTAACTATGGCTACACCTTC. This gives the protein CSVYTGRANYGYTF.

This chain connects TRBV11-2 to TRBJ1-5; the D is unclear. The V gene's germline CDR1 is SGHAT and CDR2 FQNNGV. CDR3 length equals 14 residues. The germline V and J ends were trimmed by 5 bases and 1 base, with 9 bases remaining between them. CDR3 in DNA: TGTGCCAGCAGCCCCCTAGGGAGCAATCAGCCCCAGCATTTT. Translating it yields CASSPLGSNQPQHF.

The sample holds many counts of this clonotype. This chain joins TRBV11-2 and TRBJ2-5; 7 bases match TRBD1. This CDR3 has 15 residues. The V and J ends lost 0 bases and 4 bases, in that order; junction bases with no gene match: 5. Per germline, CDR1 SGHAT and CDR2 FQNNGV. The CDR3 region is CASSLETGLIETQYF. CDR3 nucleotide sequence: TGTGCCAGCAGCTTAGAGACAGGGTTGATAGAGACCCAGTACTTC.

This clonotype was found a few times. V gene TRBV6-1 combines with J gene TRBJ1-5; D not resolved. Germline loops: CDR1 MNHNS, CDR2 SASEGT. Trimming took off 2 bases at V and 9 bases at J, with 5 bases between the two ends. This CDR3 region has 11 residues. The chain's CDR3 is CASSEHPPQHF. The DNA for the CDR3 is TGTGCCAGCAGTGAACACCCGCCCCAGCATTTT.

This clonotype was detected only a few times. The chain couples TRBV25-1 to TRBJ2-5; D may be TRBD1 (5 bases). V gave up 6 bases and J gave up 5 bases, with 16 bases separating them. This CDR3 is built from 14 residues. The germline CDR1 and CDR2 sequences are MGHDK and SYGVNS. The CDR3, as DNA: TGTGCCAGCAGGATGACAGTGGGGTTGGAGACCCAGTACTTC. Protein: CASRMTVGLETQYF.

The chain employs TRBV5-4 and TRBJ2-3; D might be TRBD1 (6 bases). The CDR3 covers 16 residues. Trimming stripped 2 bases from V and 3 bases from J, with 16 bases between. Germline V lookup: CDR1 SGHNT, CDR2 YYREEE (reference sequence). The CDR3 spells CASSFRRGGRTDTQYF. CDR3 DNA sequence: TGTGCCAGCAGCTTTCGTAGAGGGGGAAGGACAGATACGCAGTATTTT.

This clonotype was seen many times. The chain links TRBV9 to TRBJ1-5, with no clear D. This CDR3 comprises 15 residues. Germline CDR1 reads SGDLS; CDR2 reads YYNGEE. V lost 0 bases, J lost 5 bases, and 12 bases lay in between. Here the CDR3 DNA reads TGTGCCAGCAGCGTAGACGAAGGGATGTATCAGCCCCAGCATTTT. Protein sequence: CASSVDEGMYQPQHF. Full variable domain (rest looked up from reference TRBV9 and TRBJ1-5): DSGVTQTPKHLITATGQRVTLRCSPRSGDLSVYWYQQSLDQGLQFLIQYYNGEERAKGNILERFSAQQFPDLHSELNLSSLELGDSALYFCASSVDEGMYQPQHFGDGTRLSIL.

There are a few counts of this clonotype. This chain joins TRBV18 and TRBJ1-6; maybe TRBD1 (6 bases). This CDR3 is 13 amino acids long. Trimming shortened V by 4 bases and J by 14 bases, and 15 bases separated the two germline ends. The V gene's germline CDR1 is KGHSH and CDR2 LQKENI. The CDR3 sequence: CASSQGEAVTLHF. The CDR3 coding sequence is TGTGCCAGCTCACAGGGGGAAGCGGTAACCCTCCACTTT.

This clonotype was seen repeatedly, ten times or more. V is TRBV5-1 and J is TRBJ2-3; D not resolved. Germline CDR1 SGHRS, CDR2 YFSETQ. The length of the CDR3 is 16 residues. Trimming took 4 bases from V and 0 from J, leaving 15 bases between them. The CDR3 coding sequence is TGCGCCAGCAGCCCCGAAGGACGGTCTAGCACAGATACGCAGTATTTT. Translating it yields CASSPEGRSSTDTQYF.

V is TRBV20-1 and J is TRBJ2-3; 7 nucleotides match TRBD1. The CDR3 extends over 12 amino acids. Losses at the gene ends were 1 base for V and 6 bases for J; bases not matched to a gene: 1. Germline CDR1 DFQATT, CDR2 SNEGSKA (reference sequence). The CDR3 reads CSARVRGDTQYF. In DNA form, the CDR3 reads TGCAGTGCTAGAGTCAGGGGGGATACGCAGTATTTT.

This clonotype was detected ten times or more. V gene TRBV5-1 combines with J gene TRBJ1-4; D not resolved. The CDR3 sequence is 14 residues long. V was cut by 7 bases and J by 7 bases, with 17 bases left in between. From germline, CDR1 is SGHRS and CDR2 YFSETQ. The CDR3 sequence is CASAPGGLSEKLFF. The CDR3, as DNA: TGCGCCAGCGCACCGGGAGGATTAAGTGAAAAACTGTTTTTT.

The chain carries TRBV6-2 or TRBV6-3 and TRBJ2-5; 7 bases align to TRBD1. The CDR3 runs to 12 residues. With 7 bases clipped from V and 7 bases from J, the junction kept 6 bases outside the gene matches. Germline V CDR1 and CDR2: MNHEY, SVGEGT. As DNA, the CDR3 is TGTGCCAGCACTAGTCCAGGGGGGACCCAGTACTTC. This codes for CASTSPGGTQYF.

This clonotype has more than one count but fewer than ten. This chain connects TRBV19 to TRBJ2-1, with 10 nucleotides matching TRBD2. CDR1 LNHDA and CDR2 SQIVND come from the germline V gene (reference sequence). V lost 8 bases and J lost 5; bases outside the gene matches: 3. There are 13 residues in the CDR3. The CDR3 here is CASQSGRDNEQFF. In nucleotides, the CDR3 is TGTGCCAGTCAAAGCGGGAGGGACAATGAGCAGTTCTTC.

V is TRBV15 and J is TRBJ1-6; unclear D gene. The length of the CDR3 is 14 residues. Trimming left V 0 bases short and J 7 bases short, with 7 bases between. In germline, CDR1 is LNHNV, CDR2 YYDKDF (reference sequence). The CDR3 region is CATSRDPGNSPLHF. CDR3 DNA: TGTGCCACCAGCAGAGATCCGGGGAATTCACCCCTCCACTTT.

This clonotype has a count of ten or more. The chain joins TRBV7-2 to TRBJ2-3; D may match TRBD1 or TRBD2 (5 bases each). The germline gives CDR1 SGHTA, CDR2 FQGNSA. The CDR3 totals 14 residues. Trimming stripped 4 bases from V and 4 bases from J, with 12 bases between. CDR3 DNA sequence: TGTGCCAGCAGCTCATGGTTGGGGGCAGATACGCAGTATTTT. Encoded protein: CASSSWLGADTQYF.

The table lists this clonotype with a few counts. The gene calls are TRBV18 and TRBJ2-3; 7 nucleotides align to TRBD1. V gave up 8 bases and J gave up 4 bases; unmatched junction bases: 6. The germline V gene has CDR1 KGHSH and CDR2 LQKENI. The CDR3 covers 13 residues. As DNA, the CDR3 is TGTGCCAGCGCCCGGGACAGACCAGATACGCAGTATTTT. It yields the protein CASARDRPDTQYF.

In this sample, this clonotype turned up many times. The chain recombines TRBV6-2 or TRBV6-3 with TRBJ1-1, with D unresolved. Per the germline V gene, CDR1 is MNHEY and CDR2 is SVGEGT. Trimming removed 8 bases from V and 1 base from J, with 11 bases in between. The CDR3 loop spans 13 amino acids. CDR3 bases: TGTGCCAGCGCTGGGCAGCCGAACACTGAAGCTTTCTTT. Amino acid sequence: CASAGQPNTEAFF.

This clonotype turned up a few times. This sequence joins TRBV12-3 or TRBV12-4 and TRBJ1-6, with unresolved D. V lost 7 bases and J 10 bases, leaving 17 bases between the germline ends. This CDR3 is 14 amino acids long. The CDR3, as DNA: TGTGCCAGCACCCCTAGAATGGGTGGCTCACCCCTCCACTTT. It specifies CASTPRMGGSPLHF.

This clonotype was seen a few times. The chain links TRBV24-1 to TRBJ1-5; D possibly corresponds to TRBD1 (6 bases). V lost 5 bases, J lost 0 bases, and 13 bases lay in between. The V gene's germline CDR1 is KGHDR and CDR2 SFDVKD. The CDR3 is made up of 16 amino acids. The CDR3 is CATSAGGPYSNQPQHF. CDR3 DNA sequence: TGTGCCACCAGTGCCGGGGGCCCCTATAGCAATCAGCCCCAGCATTTT.

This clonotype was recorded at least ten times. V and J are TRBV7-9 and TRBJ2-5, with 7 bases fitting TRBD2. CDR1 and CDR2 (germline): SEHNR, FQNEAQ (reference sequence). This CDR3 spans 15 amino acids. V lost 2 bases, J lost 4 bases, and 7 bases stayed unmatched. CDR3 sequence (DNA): TGTGCCAGCAGCTTATGGACGGAGCGGGGAGAGACCCAGTACTTC. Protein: CASSLWTERGETQYF.

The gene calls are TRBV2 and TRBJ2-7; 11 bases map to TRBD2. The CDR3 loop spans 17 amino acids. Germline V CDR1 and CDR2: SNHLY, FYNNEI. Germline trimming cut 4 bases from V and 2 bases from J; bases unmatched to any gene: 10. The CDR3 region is CASSGGSGLADPYEQYF. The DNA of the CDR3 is TGTGCCAGCAGTGGGGGGTCGGGACTAGCGGACCCCTACGAGCAGTACTTC. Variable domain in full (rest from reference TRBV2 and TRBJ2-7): EPEVTQTPSHQVTQMGQEVILRCVPISNHLYFYWYRQILGQKVEFLVSFYNNEISEKSEIFDDQFSVERPDGSNFTLKIRSTKLEDSAMYFCASSGGSGLADPYEQYFGPGTRLTVT.

CDR3 loop: CSARARDMSSYNSPLHF. The CDR3 DNA follows: TGCAGTGCTAGAGCCAGGGATATGAGCTCCTATAATTCACCCCTCCACTTT. This chain joins TRBV20-1 and TRBJ1-6, with a weak D call TRBD1 (5 bases). The CDR3 is 17 amino acids. Germline V gene sequence: CDR1 DFQATT, CDR2 SNEGSKA (reference sequence). V was clipped by 1 base and J by 0 bases, with 13 bases between them.

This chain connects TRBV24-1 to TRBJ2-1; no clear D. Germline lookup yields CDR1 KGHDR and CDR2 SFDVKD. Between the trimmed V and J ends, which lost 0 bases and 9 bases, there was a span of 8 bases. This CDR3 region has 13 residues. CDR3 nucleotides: TGTGCCACCAGTGATTTGCTGGTTAGTGAGCAGTTCTTC. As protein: CATSDLLVSEQFF.

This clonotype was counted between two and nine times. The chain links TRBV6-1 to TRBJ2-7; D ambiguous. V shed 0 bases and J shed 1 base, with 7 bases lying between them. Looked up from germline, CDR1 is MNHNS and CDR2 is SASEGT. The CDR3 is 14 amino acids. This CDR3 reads CASSEAPLSYEQYF. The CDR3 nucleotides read TGTGCCAGCAGTGAAGCGCCCCTTTCCTACGAGCAGTACTTC.

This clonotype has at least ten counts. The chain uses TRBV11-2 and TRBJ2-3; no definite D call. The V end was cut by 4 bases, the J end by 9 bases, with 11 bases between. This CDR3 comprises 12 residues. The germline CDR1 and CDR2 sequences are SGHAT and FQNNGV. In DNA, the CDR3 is TGTGCCAGCAGCTCGCTGCACCCGACGCAGTATTTT. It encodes CASSSLHPTQYF.